One and the same sample provided the 23 T cell receptor beta chains below, sequenced in a study of cytomegalovirus exposure and HLA in healthy donors. PCR was performed using 60 Vbeta and 13 Jbeta primers. Using immunoSEQ multiplex PCR, the repertoire was profiled, and TCRdb retains in-frame clones only, with some absent. The sample holds some 240,000 clones; 60% to 80% are singletons and the top ten take 3.5% to 4%. The sequenced sample was PBMCs. Receptors were obtained from a male donor in good health and CMV-seronegative.

This clone was counted only a few times. The CDR3 nucleotides are TGTGCCAGCAGTGTACATAGGGGGAACACTGAAGCTTTCTTT. Its protein is CASSVHRGNTEAFF. The chain has TRBV6-1 and TRBJ1-1; D is possibly TRBD1 (5 bases). Germline V gene data show CDR1 as MNHNS and CDR2 as SASEGT. The V end lost 4 bases, the J end lost 1 base, and 10 bases lay between the germline ends. CDR3 size: 14 residues.

This chain connects TRBV11-2 to TRBJ1-2; 10 bases are a match to TRBD1. Germline CDR1 SGHAT, CDR2 FQNNGV. Unmatched junction bases numbered 7, after V lost 5 bases and J lost 7 bases. The CDR3 extends over 14 amino acids. CDR3 residues: CASSPQTGGGGYTF. The CDR3 bases are TGTGCCAGCAGCCCCCAGACAGGGGGCGGTGGCTACACCTTC.

This clone was counted only a few times. The chain uses TRBV2 and TRBJ1-2, with a tentative D call TRBD1 (6 bases). CDR3 length: 15 residues. Trimming took off 6 bases at V and 1 base at J, with 15 bases between the two ends. CDR1 is SNHLY and CDR2 is FYNNEI in the germline V gene. This chain's CDR3 is CASSQTRGHNYGYTF. CDR3 nucleotide sequence: TGTGCCAGCAGCCAAACGCGGGGGCATAACTATGGCTACACCTTC.

This clone occurred a few times. A much larger clone lies a single base off, so this may be a read error. This CDR3 is also generated by other DNA sequences in the sample. The V call is TRBV4-1, the J call TRBJ2-5; 7 nucleotides line up with TRBD2. CDR3 length: 15 amino acids. Losses at the gene ends were 1 base for V and 0 bases for J; bases not matched to a gene: 2. Per germline, CDR1 MGHRA and CDR2 YSYEKL. CDR3 nucleotides: TGCGCCAGCAGCCAAGCTAGCGGAGACCAAGAGACCCAGTACTTC. It encodes CASSQASGDQETQYF.

The chain has TRBV29-1 and TRBJ2-7; 10 bases map to TRBD1. The trim removed 4 bases at V and 4 bases at J, leaving 4 bases unmatched. The germline V gene encodes CDR1 SQVTM and CDR2 ANQGSEA. The CDR3 covers 13 residues. CDR3 sequence (DNA): TGCAGCGTTGTCTGGGACAGGGGATACGAGCAGTACTTC. Protein sequence: CSVVWDRGYEQYF.

The rearrangement uses TRBV19 and TRBJ1-4; D remains ambiguous. Germline lookup yields CDR1 LNHDA and CDR2 SQIVND (reference sequence). CDR3 length equals 14 residues. V lost 3 bases and J 7 bases, leaving 12 bases between the germline ends. This CDR3 is CASSMTGLFEKLFF. CDR3 nucleotide sequence: TGTGCCAGTAGTATGACGGGGTTATTTGAAAAACTGTTTTTT.

This clone was observed a few times. CDR3 nucleotides: TGTGCCAGCAGCCCATCTACCCTGACAGATGAAGCTTTCTTT. Its translation is CASSPSTLTDEAFF. The genes are TRBV7-8 and TRBJ1-1; a weak D match, TRBD1 (5 bases). Trimming left V 5 bases short and J 7 bases short, with 17 bases between. Germline V gene data show CDR1 as SGHVS and CDR2 as FQNEAQ. The CDR3 has 14 amino acids.

This clone was recorded once. This sequence joins TRBV7-9 and TRBJ2-4, with 16 bases fitting TRBD2. The CDR3 length is 18 residues. The germline gives CDR1 SEHNR, CDR2 FQNEAQ (reference sequence). Germline trimming cut 6 bases from V and 9 bases from J; bases unmatched to any gene: 14. CDR3 loop: CASSLTRPGLAGGAIQYF. Written as DNA, the CDR3 is TGTGCCAGCAGTTTAACAAGGCCGGGACTAGCGGGAGGGGCCATTCAGTACTTC.

This clone is a singleton in its sample. The chain has TRBV5-1 and TRBJ2-7; 8 positions match TRBD1. Trimming took 4 bases from V and 3 from J; bases not matched to a gene: 9. The CDR3 runs 15 residues. Germline values: CDR1 SGHRS, CDR2 YFSETQ. CDR3 loop: CASSAGQAYIYEQYF. DNA of the CDR3: TGCGCCAGCAGCGCGGGACAGGCCTACATCTACGAGCAGTACTTC.

The genes are TRBV6-1 and TRBJ1-6; 8 bases are shared with TRBD1. Trimming took 1 base from V and 13 from J; bases not matched to a gene: 12. This CDR3 is built from 16 residues. Germline V gene sequence: CDR1 MNHNS, CDR2 SASEGT. The CDR3 DNA reads TGTGCCAGCAGTGAAGGTGTGCAGGGGGCTTACGGTCCCCTCCACTTT. Translated, it gives CASSEGVQGAYGPLHF.

V and J are TRBV27 and TRBJ1-2; 8 bases match TRBD1. The CDR3 totals 13 residues. The germline gives CDR1 MNHEY, CDR2 SMNVEV (reference sequence). Unmatched junction bases numbered 0, after V lost 2 bases and J lost 4 bases. The CDR3 bases are TGTGCCAGCAGTTTAGGGACAGGCTATGGCTACACCTTC. It is translated as CASSLGTGYGYTF.

This chain uses TRBV7-9 with TRBJ2-5; 8 nucleotides match TRBD1. With V trimmed by 5 bases and J by 13 bases, 15 bases remained unmatched. CDR3 length: 14 amino acids. Germline loops: CDR1 SEHNR, CDR2 FQNEAQ (reference sequence). CDR3 sequence (DNA): TGTGCCAGCAGCCCCGGAGCGGACAGGGTGTTTCTGTACTTC. Translation: CASSPGADRVFLYF. Combining the CDR3 with reference TRBV7-9 and TRBJ2-5 gives the whole variable domain DTGVSQNPRHKITKRGQNVTFRCDPISEHNRLYWYRQTLGQGPEFLTYFQNEAQLEKSRLLSDRFSAERPKGSFSTLEIQRTEQGDSAMYLCASSPGADRVFLYFGPGTRLLVL.

The chain links TRBV1 to TRBJ2-7; the DNA was not compared with TRBD2, the D call given in the table. TRBV1 is designated a pseudogene. The CDR3 runs 16 residues. The CDR3 DNA follows: TGCACCAGCAGCCCTCTCCGGACTAGCGGGATCTACGAGCAGTACTTC. This gives the protein CTSSPLRTSGIYEQYF.

Turning to this clone: Other DNA sequences within the sample encode an identical CDR3. The genes are TRBV27 and TRBJ2-7; maybe TRBD1 (5 bases). Per the germline V gene, CDR1 is MNHEY and CDR2 is SMNVEV (reference sequence). The CDR3 sequence is 14 residues long. V was shortened by 5 bases and J by 2 bases, with 13 bases between the two germline ends. CDR3 DNA sequence: TGTGCCAGCAGTCCCTCTAGGGGTCCCTACGAGCAGTACTTC. Translating it yields CASSPSRGPYEQYF.

The V and J genes are TRBV5-6 and TRBJ2-3; D unresolved. CDR1 is SGHDT, CDR2 YYEEEE, per germline. The V end lost 5 bases, the J end lost 2 bases, and 9 bases lay between the germline ends. The CDR3 extends over 13 amino acids. CDR3 loop: CASRRYSTDTQYF. DNA of the CDR3: TGTGCCAGCAGGAGGTACTCCACAGATACGCAGTATTTT.

V and J are TRBV6-5 and TRBJ2-2; the match to TRBD1 covers 9 bases. Per the germline V gene, CDR1 is MNHEY and CDR2 is SVGAGI. V gave up 5 bases and J gave up 2 bases; unmatched junction bases: 3. The CDR3 has 15 residues. The CDR3 DNA reads as TGTGCCAGCAGTCAGGACAGGGGTAACACCGGGGAGCTGTTTTTT. This codes for CASSQDRGNTGELFF.

DNA of the CDR3: TGCGCCAGCAGCCGACAGGACAGGGACACTGAAGCTTTCTTT. Translated, it gives CASSRQDRDTEAFF. V gene TRBV4-3 combines with J gene TRBJ1-1; 8 bases fit TRBD1. The length of the CDR3 is 14 residues. Looked up from germline, CDR1 is LGHNA and CDR2 is YSLEER. V lost 4 bases, J lost 3 bases, and 4 bases stayed unmatched.

The chain combines TRBV14 with TRBJ2-2; maybe TRBD1 (5 bases). Trimming left V 4 bases short and J 7 bases short, with 16 bases between. Germline lookup yields CDR1 SGHDN and CDR2 FVKESK. CDR3 size: 15 residues. The chain's CDR3 is CASSPLLAGIGELFF. CDR3 in DNA: TGTGCCAGCAGCCCGCTCCTGGCAGGGATCGGGGAGCTGTTTTTT.

In the case of this clone: The same CDR3 can be traced to other DNA sequences in this sample. J is TRBJ1-5 and V is TRBV6-1; no clear D. The CDR3 extends over 15 amino acids. V was trimmed by 3 bases and J by 1 base, leaving 10 bases between them. The germline gives CDR1 MNHNS, CDR2 SASEGT. In DNA form, the CDR3 reads TGTGCCAGCAGTGACGCGGGTAGCAGCAATCAGCCCCAGCATTTT. Its translation is CASSDAGSSNQPQHF.

The chain combines TRBV19 with TRBJ1-4; D not certain. Germline V gives CDR1 LNHDA, CDR2 SQIVND (reference sequence). Trimming shortened V by 5 bases and J by 8 bases, and 15 bases separated the two germline ends. CDR3 size: 14 residues. The CDR3 here is CASSALRELEKLFF. The DNA for the CDR3 is TGTGCCAGTAGTGCCCTCCGGGAGCTGGAAAAACTGTTTTTT.

Remarks on this clone: Germline is not matched at one junction end, which may reflect a read error. The chain combines TRBV5-6 with TRBJ1-2; 10 nucleotides agree with TRBD1. Germline CDR1 is SGHDT and CDR2 is YYEEEE. This CDR3 contains 13 residues. CDR3 amino acids: CASSSNRQGAGSF. The CDR3 nucleotides read TGTGCCAGCAGTTCGAACAGACAGGGGGCTGGGTCCTTC. The whole variable domain, remainder taken from reference TRBV5-6 and TRBJ1-2, is DAGVTQSPTHLIKTRGQQVTLRCSPKSGHDTVSWYQQALGQGPQFIFQYYEEEERQRGNFPDRFSGHQFPNYSSELNVNALLLGDSALYLCASSSNRQGAGSFGSGTRLTVV.

The chain recombines TRBV19 with TRBJ2-5; TRBD1 matches at 7 bases. The length of the CDR3 is 14 residues. Losses at the gene ends were 5 bases for V and 3 bases for J; bases not matched to a gene: 6. Germline V gene lookup returns CDR1 LNHDA and CDR2 SQIVND (reference sequence). CDR3 in amino acids: CASSQGTAEETQYF. CDR3 nucleotide sequence: TGTGCCAGTAGTCAGGGGACAGCTGAAGAGACCCAGTACTTC.

The genes are TRBV11-2 and TRBJ2-1, with 16 bases lining up with TRBD2. V shed 5 bases and J 8 bases; nucleotides not matched to a gene: 6. Germline CDR1 SGHAT, CDR2 FQNNGV. The CDR3 spans 16 residues. CDR3 nucleotides: TGTGCCAGCAGCCCACCGGGACTAGCGGGAGGGGATGAGCAGTTCTTC. It is translated as CASSPPGLAGGDEQFF.